This TCR beta chain was identified in a study of T cell responses to AZD1222 COVID-19 vaccine. In the case of this clone: Its specificity is unknown.

The repertoire was sequenced with immunoSEQ multiplex PCR; TCRdb's copy has only in-frame clones and lacks some. The sample includes roughly 140,000 clones, over 80% seen only once; the top ten take around 2.8%. General study findings and limits: The sample set comprised mostly white British donors with more females, and clonal diversity was possibly underestimated.

Germline V CDR1 and CDR2: SNHLY, FYNNEI. Trimming took off 6 bases at V and 5 bases at J, with 13 bases between the two ends. The CDR3 covers 13 residues. The source is an adult in good health. Sequenced here: peripheral blood, sampled on day 0 of MenACWY control vaccination. The rearrangement uses TRBV2 and TRBJ1-1; no firm D call. CDR3 sequence reads: CASRAYETTEAFF. CDR3 sequence (DNA): TGTGCCAGCAGAGCCTACGAGACAACTGAAGCTTTCTTT.